Listed here are 3 T cell receptor beta chains from one sample, sequenced in a study of T cell repertoires in cytomegalovirus infection. TCRdb independently ran MiXCR on the reads; one entry per CDR3 protein. The data hold just under 500,000 distinct CDR3 sequences, with 33% observed a single time. No cognate antigen is known for these TCRs. The sequencing here drew on cultured PBMCs, taken from culture after CMV antigen stimulation. The source is a human donor in good health (CMV status not recorded). Some clones in this sample may be carry-over from other donors' samples.

The V and J genes are TRBV4-2 and TRBJ2-3, with 11 bases identical to TRBD2. CDR3 length: 17 amino acids. Per the germline V gene, CDR1 is LGHNA and CDR2 is YNFKEQ. The V segment lost 3 bases and the J segment 5 bases; nucleotides outside the gene matches: 10. This chain's CDR3 is CASSQQKGLAGGDTQYF. In nucleotides, the CDR3 is TGTGCCAGCAGCCAGCAGAAAGGACTAGCGGGCGGAGATACGCAGTATTTT.

This clonotype was counted between two and nine times. The V and J genes are TRBV30 and TRBJ2-7; 11 bases are a match to TRBD1. With 5 bases clipped from V and 2 bases from J, the junction kept 2 bases outside the gene matches. CDR3 size: 13 residues. The germline V gene encodes CDR1 GTSNPN and CDR2 SVGIG (reference sequence). For the CDR3, the DNA is TGTGCCTGGGAGGGACAGGGGGCCTACGAGCAGTACTTC. Its protein is CAWEGQGAYEQYF.

This chain uses TRBV24-1 with TRBJ2-1, with 9 bases identical to TRBD2. This CDR3 region has 15 residues. Germline trimming cut 3 bases from V and 7 bases from J; bases unmatched to any gene: 6. From germline, CDR1 is KGHDR and CDR2 SFDVKD. The CDR3 sequence is CATSDPTTSGNEQFF. The CDR3 DNA reads TGTGCCACCAGTGATCCAACGACTAGCGGAAATGAGCAGTTCTTC.